This T cell receptor (beta chain) was retrieved from a study of shared clonotypes between healthy human individuals. Assay used: immunoSEQ multiplex PCR; TCRdb lists only in-frame clones, some missing. The data hold more than 1.2 million clones, with approximately 98.5% observed a single time. The junction had 10 bases not matched to a gene; V was cut back by 5 bases and J by 3 bases. The CDR3 length is 16 residues. The germline V gene encodes CDR1 MDHEN and CDR2 SYDVKM. V and J are TRBV28 and TRBJ2-3, with 8 bases identical to TRBD1. This clonotype was sampled from a man aged 25 to 40 in good health. The sample consisted of naive CD4+ T cells sorted from blood. Subset specified: CD45RA+ positively selected. The DNA of the CDR3 is TGTGCCAGCAGTCTGAGGACAGGGATGAGTACAGATACGCAGTATTTT. Its translation: CASSLRTGMSTDTQYF.